A selection of T cell receptor beta chains follows, all from one sample in a study of a mutant IDH1 vaccine in newly diagnosed glioma. These receptors' targets are unknown. Sequencing was performed with immunoSEQ multiplex PCR; in TCRdb, only in-frame clones are kept and a portion is missing. Here the sample spans some 49,000 clones, approximately 80% being singletons. This sample comprised PBMCs, obtained from a glioma patient whose treatment included an IDH1 peptide vaccine. The receptors were gathered from a woman between 35 and 50 years old with glioma. Some clones in this sample may be carry-over from other donors' samples. CDR3s include the opening cysteine and the closing phenylalanine or tryptophan. A D gene is named only where the DNA matches it firmly. Clone size, where shown, is once, few, many, or a class for clones that have expanded.

j_call,d_call,clone_size,v_call,cdr3_nt,cdr3_aa
TRBJ1-6,-,few,TRBV7-9,TGTGCCAGCAGCTTAGAATGGCAACATGCGGTGAATTCACCCCTCCACTTT,CASSLEWQHAVNSPLHF
TRBJ2-7,-,-,TRBV2,TGTGCCAGCAGTGAAGCGGGACACTTATCCTACGAGCAGTACTTC,CASSEAGHLSYEQYF
TRBJ1-3,-,-,TRBV5-1,TGCGCCAGCAGCTTGGGAGGAAGCTCTGGAAACACCATATATTTT,CASSLGGSSGNTIYF
TRBJ2-1,TRBD1,-,TRBV2,TGTGCCAGCAGTGGGGACAGGGCACGGGTCGCCATTTACAATGAGCAGTTCTTC,CASSGDRARVAIYNEQFF
TRBJ2-7,-,-,TRBV30,TGTGCCTGGAGTGCGATCACCGGGACACTGGCGTACTACGAGCAGTACTTC,CAWSAITGTLAYYEQYF
TRBJ2-3,TRBD1,-,TRBV29-1,TGCAGCGTTTCCTGGACAGGGGGCATGGATACGCAGTATTTT,CSVSWTGGMDTQYF
TRBJ1-5,TRBD1,few,TRBV19,TGTGCCAGTAGTATAGGAGGGACAGGGGGATTCCAGCCCCAGCATTTT,CASSIGGTGGFQPQHF
TRBJ1-1,-,-,TRBV5-1,TGCGCCAGCAGCTTGGCGGAATTCCTCCCGGCAGGGAGAACTGAAGCTTTCTTT,CASSLAEFLPAGRTEAFF
TRBJ2-1,TRBD2,-,TRBV2,TGCGCCACCGGGACTAGCGGGAGTAATGAGCAGTTCTTC,CATGTSGSNEQFF
TRBJ2-5,-,-,TRBV18,TGTGCCAGCTCACCACAGGGGCAGGGTGGAGAGACCCAGTACTTC,CASSPQGQGGETQYF
TRBJ1-4,-,-,TRBV19,TGTGCCAGCGCAGCTGGACAGCTCTCAGCCAAACTGTTTTTT,CASAAGQLSAKLFF
TRBJ1-2,TRBD1,once,TRBV19,TGTGCCAGTAGATCCGACAGGGGGGTTTCCTATGGCTACACCTTC,CASRSDRGVSYGYTF
TRBJ2-3,-,-,TRBV9,TGTGCCAGCAGCGTAGTACAGGTGTCGGATACGCAGTATTTT,CASSVVQVSDTQYF
TRBJ1-1,TRBD1,-,TRBV9,TGTGCCAGCAGCGCCGGACAGGGGACTGAAGCTTTCTTT,CASSAGQGTEAFF
TRBJ2-5,TRBD2,-,TRBV7-7,TGTGCTAGCAGCATGACTAGCGGGGCGCAAGAGACCCAGTACTTC,CASSMTSGAQETQYF
TRBJ2-2,-,-,TRBV7-3,TGTGCCAGCAGCTTAACTGCCGAAACAAACACCGGGGAGCTGTTTTTT,CASSLTAETNTGELFF
TRBJ2-7,-,-,TRBV5-4,TGTGCCAGCAGCTGGGCGGGCTCCGAGCAGTACTTC,CASSWAGSEQYF
TRBJ2-2,-,-,TRBV5-1,TGCGCCAGCAGTTGGGCACAGGCGAACACCGGGGAGCTGTTTTTT,CASSWAQANTGELFF
TRBJ2-7,TRBD1,once,TRBV6-6,TGTGCCAGCAGTTACGGACAGGGGCGAAGATTCGAGCAGTACTTC,CASSYGQGRRFEQYF
TRBJ2-1,-,-,TRBV2,TGTGCCAGCGTGAGGGGGGGGGCCTACAATGAGCAGTTCTTC,CASVRGGAYNEQFF
TRBJ2-5,-,-,TRBV30,TGTGCCTGGAGTGTAGCAGGGTCAGGGACCCAGTACTTC,CAWSVAGSGTQYF
TRBJ2-5,-,-,TRBV28,TGTGCCAGCAGTTTACCACCGGGGTCATCGAGGGGTAGGGAGACCCAGTACTTC,CASSLPPGSSRGRETQYF
TRBJ1-2,-,-,TRBV19,TGTGCCAGTAGTATAGGCGGCAGAGACTATGGCTACACCTTC,CASSIGGRDYGYTF
TRBJ1-5,TRBD1,-,TRBV30,TGTGCCTGGAGTGTCGGGACAGGCAATCAGCCCCAGCATTTT,CAWSVGTGNQPQHF
TRBJ2-7,-,-,TRBV2,TGTGCCAGCAGTGGTGGGATCTACGAGCAGTACTTC,CASSGGIYEQYF
TRBJ1-6,-,-,TRBV13,TGTGCCAGTACCCAGGGTAATTCACCCCTCCACTTT,CASTQGNSPLHF
TRBJ2-2,-,-,TRBV11-2,TGTGCCAGCAGTTTGTTGTCCCGGCGGGGAACCGGGGAGCTGTTTTTT,CASSLLSRRGTGELFF
TRBJ1-1,-,few,TRBV5-1,TGCGCCAGCAGCTTGGCAGTCAGAAACACTGAAGCTTTCTTT,CASSLAVRNTEAFF
TRBJ1-5,-,-,TRBV5-1,TGCGCCAGCAGCTTGGGTGGCATCGATCAGCCCCAGCATTTT,CASSLGGIDQPQHF
TRBJ1-5,-,-,TRBV11-2,TGTGCCAGCAGCGGACCCGGGACCTCCCTTCATAGCAATCAGCCCCAGCATTTT,CASSGPGTSLHSNQPQHF
TRBJ2-7,-,-,TRBV9,TGTGCCAGCAGGGACTCGAATAGCAACGAGCAGTACTTC,CASRDSNSNEQYF
TRBJ2-7,-,few,TRBV25-1,TGTGCCAGCAGTGAAGCTAGGAGGTACGAGCAGTACTTC,CASSEARRYEQYF
TRBJ1-2,TRBD1,-,TRBV11-2,TGTGCCAGCAGCTTGGACTGGACAGGGGGGTATGGCTACACCTTC,CASSLDWTGGYGYTF
TRBJ1-3,-,-,TRBV5-1,TGCGCCAGCAGCTTTGGACCTACGGGAGGAAACACCATATATTTT,CASSFGPTGGNTIYF
TRBJ2-7,TRBD1,-,TRBV5-6,TGTGCCAGCAGCTTGGCCCGGAAAGGGGGCCACGAGCAGTACTTC,CASSLARKGGHEQYF
TRBJ1-1,TRBD1,few,TRBV4-3,TGCGCCAGCAGCCAAGACTCAGGGGGAGTCTCGGCTGAAGCTTTCTTT,CASSQDSGGVSAEAFF
TRBJ1-1,-,few,TRBV11-3,TGTGCCAGCAGCTTAGGGGGCGTAAGTCCGAACACTGAAGCTTTCTTT,CASSLGGVSPNTEAFF
TRBJ1-4,TRBD1,-,TRBV7-9,TGTGCCAGCAGCGCAGGGGGCGAGGAAAAACTGTTTTTT,CASSAGGEEKLFF
TRBJ2-3,-,-,TRBV6-4,TGTGCCAGCAGTAAACAGGGAACCGCAGATACGCAGTATTTT,CASSKQGTADTQYF
TRBJ1-4,-,-,TRBV7-9,TGTGCCAGCAGCCCTAACCTTGACAGGTATAATGAAAAACTGTTTTTT,CASSPNLDRYNEKLFF
TRBJ2-6,-,-,TRBV27,TGTGCCAGCAGTTCCCCAGACGACCCCTCTGGGGCCAACGTCCTGACTTTC,CASSSPDDPSGANVLTF
TRBJ2-3,TRBD2,-,TRBV5-1,TGCGCCAGCAGCTTGGATACTAGCGACACAGATACGCAGTATTTT,CASSLDTSDTDTQYF
TRBJ1-1,-,-,TRBV30,TGTGCCTGGAACTCCCTAAGGGGGGGGGAAGCTTTCTTT,CAWNSLRGGEAFF
TRBJ2-4,-,few,TRBV7-9,TGTGCCAGCAGCTTATCGGGCGGTCTAGCCAAAAACATTCAGTACTTC,CASSLSGGLAKNIQYF
TRBJ1-1,-,-,TRBV5-1,TGCGCCAGCAGCCCACCCCGTGGGGGGCTGGAAGAAGCTTTCTTT,CASSPPRGGLEEAFF
TRBJ2-1,-,-,TRBV7-9,TGTGCCAGCAGCTTAGCGGATTCCCGGGAACTCTCCTACAATGAGCAGTTCTTC,CASSLADSRELSYNEQFF
TRBJ2-7,-,few,TRBV6-1,TGTGCCAGCAGGGTAGAGCCGGCGGGCTCCTACGAGCAGTACTTC,CASRVEPAGSYEQYF
TRBJ2-6,TRBD2,-,TRBV10-3,TGTGCCATCAGTCAAAGGGCGGGGGGTATACTCGACAAAAGGGCTAACGTCCTGACTTTC,CAISQRAGGILDKRANVLTF
TRBJ1-5,TRBD1,few,TRBV19,TGTGCCAGTAGTATACCGGGACAGGGGGCGAGACAGCCCCAGCATTTT,CASSIPGQGARQPQHF
TRBJ2-2,-,-,TRBV5-4,TGTGCCAGCAGCTTGAGGCCCGGGGAGCTGTTTTTT,CASSLRPGELFF
TRBJ1-1,-,-,TRBV30,TGTGCCTGGGGGCGCCGGGAAGCTTTCTTT,CAWGRREAFF
TRBJ2-4,-,-,TRBV7-8,TGTGCCAGCAGCCCTCGGAGCGGGCCACCTAAAAACATTCAGTACTTC,CASSPRSGPPKNIQYF